This TCR beta chain was captured in a study of beta chain features in type 1 diabetes. For this clone: What it binds is unknown.

Via the markers CD45RO/CCR7/CD25/CD127/CD95/CD27, stem cell-like memory, regulatory, central memory and naive CD4+ cells were sorted. Sort purity for all populations was recorded as exceeding 98%. Sequencing targeted expressed TCRB transcripts, as all isolated RNA had been reverse transcribed. Method: immunoSEQ multiplex PCR; TCRdb's copy keeps in-frame clones and lacks some. The top ten hold 0.06% to 0.07% of the sample, which has about 470,000 clones, about 30% seen once. Study results and caveats: Moderate yet significant TCRB CDR3 shortening was seen in Type 1 diabetes patients in all four CD4+ subsets.

The length of the CDR3 is 13 residues. The V gene's germline CDR1 is SNHLY and CDR2 FYNNEI. Trimming stripped 7 bases from V and 3 bases from J, with 10 bases between. Sequences were obtained from naive CD4+ T cells from blood. This chain connects TRBV2 to TRBJ1-5; tentatively, D is TRBD1 (5 bases). The source is a man aged 18 to 29 in good health. The CDR3 coding sequence is TGTGCCAGCAAGGCAGGGTACAATCAGCCCCAGCATTTT. This gives the protein CASKAGYNQPQHF. Together with reference TRBV2 and TRBJ1-5, the CDR3 gives the full variable domain: EPEVTQTPSHQVTQMGQEVILRCVPISNHLYFYWYRQILGQKVEFLVSFYNNEISEKSEIFDDQFSVERPDGSNFTLKIRSTKLEDSAMYFCASKAGYNQPQHFGDGTRLSIL.